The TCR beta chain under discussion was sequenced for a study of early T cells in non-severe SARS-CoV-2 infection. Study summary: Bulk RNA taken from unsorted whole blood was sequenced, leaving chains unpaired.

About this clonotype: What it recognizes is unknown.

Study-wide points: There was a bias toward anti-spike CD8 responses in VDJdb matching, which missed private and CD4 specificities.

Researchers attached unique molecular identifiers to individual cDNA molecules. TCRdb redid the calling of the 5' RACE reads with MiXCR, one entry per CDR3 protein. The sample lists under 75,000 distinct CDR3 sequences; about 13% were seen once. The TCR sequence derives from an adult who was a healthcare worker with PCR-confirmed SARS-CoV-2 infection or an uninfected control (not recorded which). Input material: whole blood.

The DNA of the CDR3 is TGTGCCAGCAGCTTTGGGGGGGGGATGACACCCCTCCACTTT. It codes for CASSFGGGMTPLHF. The chain links TRBV11-2 to TRBJ1-6; tentatively, D is TRBD1 (5 bases). Trimming cost V 3 bases and J 11 bases, with 14 bases left between them. CDR1 is SGHAT and CDR2 is FQNNGV in the germline V gene. The CDR3 totals 14 residues.